Following are 30 T cell receptor beta chains from one sample sequenced in a study of blood T cells in healthy people across ages. A sample-barcoded 5' primer and a J-beta primer mix were used in a second PCR of about 7 to 11 cycles. TCRdb used MiXCR to reprocess the 5' RACE reads, holding one entry per CDR3 protein. This table holds more than 650,000 distinct CDR3 sequences, about a fifth found once. Specimen: blood. All receptors come from an older man in good health.

The CDR3: CASSHPRTRGRTQYF. The CDR3 nucleotides read TGTGCCAGCAGCCATCCTCGGACTAGGGGGCGGACGCAGTATTTT. The genes are TRBV3-1 and TRBJ2-3; possibly TRBD1 or TRBD2 for D (7 bases each). The CDR3 spans 15 residues. Germline V lookup: CDR1 LGHDT, CDR2 YNNKEL (reference sequence). The V and J ends lost 3 bases and 9 bases respectively, with 19 bases between them.

This clonotype has ten or more counts. The V gene is TRBV7-2, the J gene TRBJ2-3, with D perhaps matching TRBD2 (6 bases). Germline CDR1 is SGHTA and CDR2 is FQGNSA. The CDR3 runs to 16 residues. Trimming cost V 3 bases and J 2 bases, with 15 bases left between them. The CDR3 protein is CASSLNGGASTDTQYF. Here the CDR3 DNA reads TGTGCCAGCAGCTTGAACGGGGGAGCTTCCACAGATACGCAGTATTTT.

This clonotype was counted a few times. This chain's CDR3 is CASSFGGAATYEQYF. The CDR3, as DNA: TGTGCCAGCAGTTTCGGGGGGGCCGCCACCTACGAGCAGTACTTC. The chain carries TRBV12-3 or TRBV12-4 and TRBJ2-5; TRBD2 matches 8 bases. The J call may be faulty, since TRBJ2-7 better matches the DNA end. The CDR3 is made up of 15 amino acids.

The J gene is TRBJ1-3, the V gene TRBV6-5; maybe TRBD1 (6 bases). Between the trimmed V and J ends, which lost 10 bases and 2 bases, there was a span of 6 bases. This CDR3 region has 11 residues. The V gene's germline CDR1 is MNHEY and CDR2 SVGAGI. The CDR3 protein is CATGAGNTIYF. CDR3 DNA: TGTGCCACAGGGGCTGGAAACACCATATATTTT.

Details on this clonotype: At one end, the junction sequence differs from germline, possibly due to a read error. The V and J genes are TRBV18 and TRBJ2-1; maybe TRBD2 (5 bases). CDR1 and CDR2 (germline): KGHSH, LQKENI. The CDR3 sequence is 17 residues long. The CDR3 loop is CASSSPLGASIDNEQFF. In DNA, the CDR3 is TGTGCCAGCTCATCACCACTGGGAGCTAGTATCGACAATGAGCAGTTCTTC.

The chain recombines TRBV5-5 with TRBJ1-1; D is ambiguous. CDR1 and CDR2 from the germline V gene are SGHKS and YYEKEE (reference sequence). V lost 2 bases and J 1 base, leaving 12 bases between the germline ends. This CDR3 is built from 15 residues. CDR3 bases: TGTGCCAGCAGCTTCAAGGGTGAGACGAACACTGAAGCTTTCTTT. Amino acid sequence: CASSFKGETNTEAFF.

The genes are TRBV6-1 and TRBJ2-5; TRBD2 is a possible D gene (7 bases). Germline assignment: CDR1 MNHNS and CDR2 SASEGT. V was trimmed by 4 bases and J by 2 bases, leaving 14 bases between them. This CDR3 region has 15 residues. CDR3 DNA: TGTGCCAGCAGTGGGTGGGGGGGCCAACAAGAGACCCAGTACTTC. Encoded protein: CASSGWGGQQETQYF.

In this sample, this clonotype turned up a few times. The chain recombines TRBV20-1 with TRBJ1-1; TRBD1 is a possible D gene (6 bases). The ends were cut back, 6 bases at V and 4 bases at J, with 15 bases in the middle. The CDR3 totals 13 residues. Germline values: CDR1 DFQATT, CDR2 SNEGSKA (reference sequence). CDR3 residues: CSAAGGAGTEAFF. The CDR3 nucleotides read TGCAGTGCCGCGGGGGGCGCGGGCACTGAAGCTTTCTTT.

The rearrangement links TRBV12-3 or TRBV12-4 to TRBJ1-4, with D possibly TRBD1 on 5 matching bases. The CDR3 has 14 residues. V was trimmed by 2 bases and J by 7 bases, leaving 11 bases between them. CDR3 coding DNA: TGTGCCAGCAGTTTATCCAGGGTGGGTGAAAAACTGTTTTTT. As protein: CASSLSRVGEKLFF.

This clonotype was seen only a few times. The chain recombines TRBV20-1 with TRBJ1-3, with TRBD1 matching 10 bases. The CDR3 runs to 15 residues. Germline lookup yields CDR1 DFQATT and CDR2 SNEGSKA (reference sequence). Unmatched junction bases numbered 3, after V lost 4 bases and J lost 0 bases. The chain's CDR3 is CSATGTGASGNTIYF. The CDR3 DNA reads as TGCAGTGCTACCGGGACAGGGGCCTCTGGAAACACCATATATTTT.

This clonotype was seen repeatedly, ten times or more. The V gene is TRBV29-1, the J gene TRBJ2-5; D unresolved. CDR3 length: 12 residues. Germline assignment: CDR1 SQVTM and CDR2 ANQGSEA. Trimming pared 4 bases from V and 1 base from J, leaving 7 bases between. CDR3 DNA: TGCAGCGTTGCGGGTTCCCAAGAGACCCAGTACTTC. It yields the protein CSVAGSQETQYF.

The gene calls are TRBV13 and TRBJ2-7; D is perhaps TRBD2 (6 bases). Deletions cut 0 bases from V and 3 bases from J, with 15 bases between. CDR3 size: 16 residues. CDR1 is PRHDT, CDR2 FYEKMQ, per germline (reference sequence). The DNA for the CDR3 is TGTGCCAGCAGCTTAGGCCATGGGACTGGACTCTACGAGCAGTACTTC. Amino acid sequence: CASSLGHGTGLYEQYF.

This sequence joins TRBV7-6 and TRBJ2-7; 7 bases map to TRBD1. The DNA end favors TRBJ2-1, so the J call may be wrong. Per germline, CDR1 SGHVS and CDR2 FNYEAQ. The CDR3 covers 16 residues. This CDR3 is CASSIYGTAVYNEQFF. The CDR3 DNA reads as TGTGCCAGCAGCATCTACGGGACAGCCGTCTACAATGAGCAGTTCTTC.

V is TRBV7-2 and J is TRBJ2-2, with 8 positions matching TRBD2. From germline, CDR1 is SGHTA and CDR2 FQGNSA. The CDR3 consists of 15 residues. V shed 0 bases and J 6 bases; nucleotides not matched to a gene: 3. CDR3 DNA: TGTGCCAGCAGCTTAGCGCCTAGCGGGCCCGGGGAGCTGTTTTTT. It translates to CASSLAPSGPGELFF. The whole variable domain, remainder taken from reference TRBV7-2 and TRBJ2-2, is GAGVSQSPSNKVTEKGKDVELRCDPISGHTALYWYRQSLGQGLEFLIYFQGNSAPDKSGLPSDRFSAERTGGSVSTLTIQRTQQEDSAVYLCASSLAPSGPGELFFGEGSRLTVL.

The genes are TRBV7-9 and TRBJ1-4, with TRBD1 identical over 7 bases. The ends lost 6 bases at V and 8 bases at J; junction bases unmatched: 15. This CDR3 region has 16 residues. Germline V gene sequence: CDR1 SEHNR, CDR2 FQNEAQ (reference sequence). The CDR3 DNA follows: TGTGCCAGCAGTCCCAGGAGGGCAGGGGGAAGCGAAAAACTGTTTTTT. Translating gives CASSPRRAGGSEKLFF.

This clonotype came up a few times. The V call is TRBV10-3, the J call TRBJ2-7, with D perhaps matching TRBD1 or TRBD2 (5 bases each). V lost 0 bases to trimming and J lost 9 bases, with 21 bases between them. The CDR3 length is 16 residues. Germline lookup yields CDR1 ENHRY and CDR2 SYGVKD. The CDR3 protein is CAISESSAGTSLRQYF. CDR3 nucleotides: TGTGCCATCAGTGAGTCGTCGGCAGGGACGTCTCTGAGGCAGTACTTC.

This chain connects TRBV4-3 to TRBJ2-3, with 9 bases matching TRBD2. Germline CDR1 is LGHNA and CDR2 is YSLEER. The CDR3 consists of 18 residues. Germline trimming cut 6 bases from V and 2 bases from J; bases unmatched to any gene: 15. The CDR3 DNA follows: TGCGCCAGCAGGCGCCCGACCGGGACTAGCAAAGACACAGATACGCAGTATTTT. Protein: CASRRPTGTSKDTDTQYF.

The chain carries TRBV7-2 and TRBJ2-7, with D perhaps TRBD2 (6 bases). The germline V gene encodes CDR1 SGHTA and CDR2 FQGNSA. This CDR3 has 17 residues. With 1 base removed from V and 3 bases from J, the gap between germline ends came to 19 bases. In DNA, the CDR3 is TGTGCCAGCAGCTTAGGGGGGGACTTCACCATGTTCTACGAGCAGTACTTC. It translates to CASSLGGDFTMFYEQYF. The full variable domain, in which reference TRBV7-2 and TRBJ2-7 provide the parts outside the CDR3, is GAGVSQSPSNKVTEKGKDVELRCDPISGHTALYWYRQSLGQGLEFLIYFQGNSAPDKSGLPSDRFSAERTGGSVSTLTIQRTQQEDSAVYLCASSLGGDFTMFYEQYFGPGTRLTVT.

A few counts support this clonotype. V is TRBV15 and J is TRBJ2-1; D ambiguous. The last part of the DNA fits TRBJ2-7 better; the J call may be wrong. The CDR3 is made up of 16 amino acids. Per the germline V gene, CDR1 is LNHNV and CDR2 is YYDKDF (reference sequence). DNA for the CDR3: TGTGCCACCAGCAACCCCGGAATGGGTAGCTCCTACGAGCAGTACGTC. Amino acids: CATSNPGMGSSYEQYV.

V usage is TRBV6-5 and J usage is TRBJ1-6, with 7 bases that match TRBD1. After removal of 4 bases from V and 7 bases from J, the junction contained 7 bases not matched to a gene. This CDR3 contains 15 residues. Germline CDR1 reads MNHEY; CDR2 reads SVGAGI. The CDR3 nucleotides read TGTGCCAGCAGTTTGACAGGGATGTTCAATTCACCCCTCCACTTT. It translates to CASSLTGMFNSPLHF.

The chain is built from TRBV5-1 and TRBJ2-3; the D is unclear. V was clipped by 4 bases and J by 7 bases, with 10 bases between them. The germline V gene encodes CDR1 SGHRS and CDR2 YFSETQ. This CDR3 has 12 residues. The CDR3 region has the DNA TGCGCCAGCAGCCAAGAGGCTTATACGCAGTATTTT. Its translation: CASSQEAYTQYF.

The genes are TRBV12-3 or TRBV12-4 and TRBJ2-5; D is undetermined. Gene TRBJ2-1 matches the end of the DNA better, so the J call may be wrong. The CDR3 extends over 17 amino acids. The CDR3 nucleotides read TGTGCCAGCAGGCCGACTCTGCCTTTGAGCTCCTACAATGAGCAGTTCTTC. It translates to CASRPTLPLSSYNEQFF.

This clonotype was observed many times. The CDR3 sequence: CSVTQRRDGMNTEAFF. CDR3 DNA sequence: TGCAGCGTTACCCAAAGGAGGGACGGGATGAACACTGAAGCTTTCTTT. The chain carries TRBV29-1 and TRBJ1-1; TRBD1 might be the D (5 bases). CDR3 length equals 16 residues. Trimming stripped 5 bases from V and 0 bases from J, with 19 bases between. Looked up from germline, CDR1 is SQVTM and CDR2 is ANQGSEA. The whole variable domain, remainder taken from reference TRBV29-1 and TRBJ1-1, is SAVISQKPSRDICQRGTSLTIQCQVDSQVTMMFWYRQQPGQSLTLIATANQGSEATYESGFVIDKFPISRPNLTFSTLTVSNMSPEDSSIYLCSVTQRRDGMNTEAFFGQGTRLTVV.

This clonotype was recorded a few times. V usage is TRBV29-1 and J usage is TRBJ2-2; no firm D call. Germline-derived CDR1 and CDR2 are SQVTM and ANQGSEA. CDR3 length: 13 amino acids. With 6 bases removed from V and 7 bases from J, the gap between germline ends came to 15 bases. The CDR3 is CSVDVGSGGELFF. CDR3 DNA sequence: TGCAGCGTCGACGTCGGTTCGGGCGGGGAGCTGTTTTTT.

J is TRBJ2-5 and V is TRBV3-1; a weak D match, TRBD2 (6 bases). V shed 2 bases and J shed 5 bases, with 6 bases lying between them. The CDR3 runs 12 residues. The germline V gene has CDR1 LGHDT and CDR2 YNNKEL (reference sequence). CDR3 in DNA: TGTGCCAGCAGCCAAACTAGCGAGACCCAGTACTTC. It encodes CASSQTSETQYF.

The chain recombines TRBV13 with TRBJ2-4, with 7 bases that match TRBD2. The CDR3 is 14 residues long. Germline loops: CDR1 PRHDT, CDR2 FYEKMQ (reference sequence). CDR3 residues: CAAGQQLAKNIQYF. As DNA, the CDR3 is TGTGCAGCGGGGCAGCAACTAGCCAAAAACATTCAGTACTTC.

This clonotype was seen ten or more times. This CDR3 reads CASSPTRGTQYF. CDR3 in DNA: TGCGCCAGCAGCCCCACCAGGGGAACCCAGTACTTC. The rearrangement links TRBV5-1 to TRBJ2-5, with D possibly TRBD1 on 6 matching bases. The germline V gene encodes CDR1 SGHRS and CDR2 YFSETQ. The CDR3 has 12 amino acids. Trimming pared 4 bases from V and 8 bases from J, leaving 12 bases between.

The V call is TRBV24-1, the J call TRBJ2-3; 9 nucleotides line up with TRBD2. V was clipped by 5 bases and J by 6 bases; unmatched bases: 14. The CDR3 is made up of 17 amino acids. Looked up from germline, CDR1 is KGHDR and CDR2 is SFDVKD. The CDR3 bases are TGTGCCACCAGTGCCGCGACTAGCGGATTTTCCCCCGATACGCAGTATTTT. Amino acid sequence: CATSAATSGFSPDTQYF.

This clonotype was detected only a few times. This sequence joins TRBV7-2 and TRBJ2-3, with 7 bases that match TRBD1. With V trimmed by 5 bases and J by 2 bases, 7 bases remained unmatched. The germline CDR1 and CDR2 sequences are SGHTA and FQGNSA. The CDR3 length is 15 residues. In nucleotides, the CDR3 is TGTGCCAGCAGCCAGACAGGGACCTTCACAGATACGCAGTATTTT. It translates to CASSQTGTFTDTQYF.

This clonotype appeared a single time. The chain uses TRBV20-1 and TRBJ2-1; no definite D call. CDR1 and CDR2 (germline): DFQATT, SNEGSKA (reference sequence). The CDR3 runs 13 residues. Trimming pared 8 bases from V and 0 bases from J, leaving 11 bases between. For the CDR3, the DNA is TGCAGTTTTAGTCTTCCCTCCTACAATGAGCAGTTCTTC. This translates into CSFSLPSYNEQFF.